The following is a T cell receptor beta chain sequence with its context. This table comes from immunoSEQ multiplex PCR, and its TCRdb copy is limited to in-frame clones, with some not included. This sample has 120,000 to 150,000 clones, with roughly 81% found just once. CDR3 length equals 17 residues. Germline CDR1 is SGHVS and CDR2 is FQNEAQ. Unmatched junction bases numbered 15, after V lost 4 bases and J lost 4 bases. Participants, 18 to 89 years old, spanned under 25 US areas. Each participant's cohort was designated according to participant-reported clinical history. The sample originates from a study of blood T cell repertoires in COVID-19. For the study at large: Both acute and convalescent COVID-19 samples were obtained from the United States, Italy and Spain. From T cells, B-cell-depleted T cells, or PBMCs came the material, which was cDNA or gDNA.

V usage is TRBV7-8 and J usage is TRBJ1-1; 7 bases fit TRBD1. Sequencing was done on a sample of PBMCs or T cells enriched from blood (not recorded which). The origin of this receptor is a woman aged 45-65 years with acute COVID-19. In nucleotides, the CDR3 is TGTGCCAGCAGCTCCCCAGGGGGGACCGGGTTGCGCACTGAAGCTTTCTTT. This codes for CASSSPGGTGLRTEAFF.